These 30 T cell receptor beta chains came from one sample sequenced in a study of blood T cells in healthy people across ages. A sample-barcoded 5' primer and a J-beta primer mix were used in a second PCR of roughly 7 to 11 cycles. TCRdb processed the 5' RACE reads anew with MiXCR; each CDR3 protein has one entry. The table lists roughly 1,700,000 distinct CDR3 sequences, over 25% of them singletons. The sample consisted of blood. These receptors were taken from a woman under 40 in good health.

This clonotype appeared many times. V and J are TRBV27 and TRBJ2-6; no clear D. The germline V gene encodes CDR1 MNHEY and CDR2 SMNVEV (reference sequence). With 8 bases removed from V and 1 base from J, the gap between germline ends came to 9 bases. The CDR3 is made up of 14 amino acids. CDR3 DNA sequence: TGTGCCAGCCGCGGAGCGTCTGGGGCCAACGTCCTGACTTTC. It encodes CASRGASGANVLTF.

The chain has TRBV7-9 and TRBJ1-1; D perhaps matches TRBD1 (6 bases). Germline CDR1 and CDR2: SEHNR and FQNEAQ (reference sequence). This CDR3 has 15 residues. Trimming left V 5 bases short and J 1 base short, with 14 bases between. CDR3 DNA sequence: TGTGCCAGCAGCGGGGCCGGGACATCGAACACTGAAGCTTTCTTT. This gives the protein CASSGAGTSNTEAFF.

This clonotype has at least ten counts. V and J are TRBV20-1 and TRBJ2-5, with D uncertain. The CDR3 length is 16 residues. In germline, CDR1 is DFQATT, CDR2 SNEGSKA (reference sequence). Trimming cost V 0 bases and J 4 bases, with 18 bases left between them. The CDR3 protein is CSARDSRRPRRETQYF. The CDR3 region has the DNA TGCAGTGCTAGAGATAGCCGGCGTCCCCGGCGAGAGACCCAGTACTTC.

This clonotype was seen at least ten times. This chain connects TRBV4-1 to TRBJ2-7, with D perhaps TRBD1 or TRBD2 (6 bases each). Germline V gene lookup returns CDR1 MGHRA and CDR2 YSYEKL. Trimming shortened V by 4 bases and J by 6 bases, and 16 bases separated the two germline ends. There are 14 residues in the CDR3. The chain's CDR3 is CASSRGAGVSEQYF. The DNA for the CDR3 is TGCGCCAGCAGCCGGGGGGCAGGGGTATCCGAGCAGTACTTC.

This clonotype showed up just a few times. The V gene is TRBV10-1, the J gene TRBJ2-4; the D call may be TRBD1 or TRBD2 (5 bases each). Germline assignment: CDR1 WNHNN and CDR2 SYGVQD (reference sequence). This CDR3 has 14 amino acids. V was shortened by 4 bases and J by 8 bases, with 15 bases between the two germline ends. In DNA, the CDR3 is TGCGCCAGCAGTGCCGGGACCATAGGAGACATTCAGTACTTC. Amino acids: CASSAGTIGDIQYF.

This clonotype was counted only a few times. The chain employs TRBV9 and TRBJ2-3; 9 nucleotides match TRBD1. The CDR3 is 16 residues long. CDR1 SGDLS and CDR2 YYNGEE come from the germline V gene. Trimming removed 4 bases from V and 1 base from J; junction bases left unmatched: 7. The CDR3 DNA sequence: TGTGCCAGCAGCATCTTAACAGGGGGCGGCACAGATACGCAGTATTTT. It encodes CASSILTGGGTDTQYF.

The rearrangement uses TRBV28 and TRBJ1-4; D possibly corresponds to TRBD1 (5 bases). The CDR3 runs to 14 residues. From germline, CDR1 is MDHEN and CDR2 SYDVKM. Deletions cut 11 bases from V and 5 bases from J, with 18 bases between. CDR3 in DNA: TGTGCCGGAGGGGAAGGACACCCGAATGAAAAACTGTTTTTT. Amino acids: CAGGEGHPNEKLFF.

This clonotype was seen only a few times. This chain connects TRBV20-1 to TRBJ2-5; 10 bases line up with TRBD2. The CDR3 sequence is 12 residues long. Per germline, CDR1 DFQATT and CDR2 SNEGSKA (reference sequence). V shed 7 bases, J shed 5 bases, and the junction held 4 bases outside the gene matches. The CDR3 DNA is TGCAGTGGGGGGACTAGCGAGGAGACCCAGTACTTC. This gives the protein CSGGTSEETQYF.

This clonotype was counted a single time. This chain uses TRBV29-1 with TRBJ1-2, with 10 bases matching TRBD1. Unmatched junction bases numbered 17, after V lost 7 bases and J lost 0 bases. From germline, CDR1 is SQVTM and CDR2 ANQGSEA. The CDR3 contains 18 residues. Written as DNA, the CDR3 is TGCAGCGCCCCTAGGCAGGGGACAGGGGTTCTCGCTAACTATGGCTACACCTTC. This encodes CSAPRQGTGVLANYGYTF. Filled out from reference TRBV29-1 and TRBJ1-2, the complete variable domain reads SAVISQKPSRDICQRGTSLTIQCQVDSQVTMMFWYRQQPGQSLTLIATANQGSEATYESGFVIDKFPISRPNLTFSTLTVSNMSPEDSSIYLCSAPRQGTGVLANYGYTFGSGTRLTVV.

This clonotype has just a few counts. The V and J genes are TRBV12-5 and TRBJ1-2; the D gene is possibly TRBD1 (5 bases). Germline values: CDR1 LGHNT, CDR2 FRNRAP. This CDR3 contains 13 residues. V was trimmed by 6 bases and J by 5 bases, leaving 13 bases between them. CDR3: CASGGGTEYGYTF. The DNA for the CDR3 is TGTGCTAGTGGGGGGGGGACCGAATATGGCTACACCTTC.

The genes are TRBV20-1 and TRBJ1-1; weak D call: TRBD1 (5 bases). The V and J ends lost 6 bases and 6 bases respectively, with 17 bases between them. CDR3 length equals 13 residues. Per the germline V gene, CDR1 is DFQATT and CDR2 is SNEGSKA (reference sequence). In DNA, the CDR3 is TGCAGTGCACCGGGACTTTTGTTGCCTGAAGCTTTCTTT. It is translated as CSAPGLLLPEAFF.

This clonotype showed up just a few times. The gene calls are TRBV29-1 and TRBJ2-1; D is possibly TRBD2 (5 bases). V lost 5 bases to trimming and J lost 6 bases, with 11 bases between them. The length of the CDR3 is 12 residues. CDR1 and CDR2 (germline): SQVTM, ANQGSEA. The CDR3 protein is CSVRPTSNEQFF. In DNA, the CDR3 is TGCAGCGTTAGACCAACTAGCAATGAGCAGTTCTTC.

J is TRBJ2-1 and V is TRBV20-1; perhaps TRBD2 as D (6 bases). This CDR3 has 17 residues. The germline gives CDR1 DFQATT, CDR2 SNEGSKA (reference sequence). V lost 0 bases and J 3 bases, leaving 18 bases between the germline ends. The CDR3 bases are TGCAGTGCTAGAGACCCGATATTGGGAGGATACTACAATGAGCAGTTCTTC. It specifies CSARDPILGGYYNEQFF.

The V gene is TRBV27, the J gene TRBJ2-3; D gene unclear. The CDR3 runs 14 residues. V lost 3 bases to trimming and J lost 2 bases, with 9 bases between them. CDR1 is MNHEY, CDR2 SMNVEV, per germline (reference sequence). CDR3 in DNA: TGTGCCAGCAGTTTCTACCGCAACACAGATACGCAGTATTTT. Translated, it gives CASSFYRNTDTQYF.

In nucleotides, the CDR3 is TGTGCCAGCACCCGACTAGCGGGAGCCAACACCGGGGAGCTGTTTTTT. Translated: CASTRLAGANTGELFF. The gene calls are TRBV7-2 and TRBJ2-2; 12 bases are shared with TRBD2. In germline, CDR1 is SGHTA, CDR2 FQGNSA. V was pared by 7 bases and J by 2 bases, with 5 bases of the junction left unmatched. This CDR3 is built from 16 residues.

In this sample, this clonotype turned up many times. V and J are TRBV7-7 and TRBJ2-5; D remains unclear. Between the trimmed V and J ends, which lost 3 bases and 4 bases, there was a span of 9 bases. The germline V gene encodes CDR1 SSHAT and CDR2 FNYEAQ (reference sequence). The CDR3 totals 13 residues. CDR3 amino acids: CASSFGSSETQYF. The CDR3 region has the DNA TGTGCCAGCAGCTTCGGCTCCTCAGAGACCCAGTACTTC. The entire variable domain, with the rest obtained from reference TRBV7-7 and TRBJ2-5, is as follows: GAGVSQSPRYKVTKRGQDVTLRCDPISSHATLYWYQQALGQGPEFLTYFNYEAQPDKSGLPSDRFSAERPEGSISTLTIQRTEQRDSAMYRCASSFGSSETQYFGPGTRLLVL.

CDR3 residues: CATSRDATSGLQYF. The DNA of the CDR3 is TGTGCCACCAGCAGAGATGCCACCTCTGGGTTGCAGTACTTC. The V gene is TRBV15, the J gene TRBJ2-1; D ambiguous. The DNA end is more similar to TRBJ2-7, so the J call may be wrong. Germline V gene sequence: CDR1 LNHNV, CDR2 YYDKDF (reference sequence). The CDR3 has 14 amino acids.

This chain joins TRBV2 and TRBJ1-2, with 10 bases aligning to TRBD1. CDR1 is SNHLY and CDR2 is FYNNEI in the germline V gene. CDR3 size: 15 residues. J gave up 6 bases and V 6 bases, and 10 bases lay outside the gene matches. CDR3 in amino acids: CASRTPGQGKDGYTF. The CDR3, as DNA: TGTGCCAGCAGGACACCGGGACAGGGGAAGGATGGCTACACCTTC.

The rearrangement links TRBV20-1 to TRBJ2-3; TRBD2 matches 14 bases. The CDR3 is 15 amino acids. The germline V gene has CDR1 DFQATT and CDR2 SNEGSKA (reference sequence). With 3 bases clipped from V and 5 bases from J, the junction kept 4 bases outside the gene matches. Here the CDR3 reads CSARTSGGAEDTQYF. The CDR3 coding sequence is TGCAGTGCTAGGACTAGCGGGGGGGCTGAAGATACGCAGTATTTT.

In the case of this clonotype: Given the absence of the conserved phenylalanine or tryptophan at the CDR3 end, a read error is likely. This chain connects TRBV20-1 to TRBJ1-2, with a possible D match to TRBD1 (6 bases). CDR1 DFQATT and CDR2 SNEGSKA come from the germline V gene (reference sequence). Trimming cost V 0 bases and J 0 bases, with 11 bases left between them. This CDR3 has 15 amino acids. The CDR3 DNA reads as TGCAGTGCTAGAGAAACAGGGCGCACTAACTATGGCTACACCGTC. Amino acids: CSARETGRTNYGYTV.

This clonotype was observed a handful of times. CDR3 bases: TGTGCCAGCAGCTTACCTCTCCCGAACACTGAAGCTTTCTTT. It translates to CASSLPLPNTEAFF. This sequence joins TRBV11-2 and TRBJ1-1; D is undetermined. In germline, CDR1 is SGHAT, CDR2 FQNNGV. The CDR3 sequence is 14 residues long. V lost 2 bases, J lost 1 base, and 8 bases lay in between.

The genes are TRBV11-2 and TRBJ1-4, with D maybe TRBD1 (5 bases). With 1 base removed from V and 3 bases from J, the gap between germline ends came to 15 bases. There are 17 residues in the CDR3. Germline CDR1 is SGHAT and CDR2 is FQNNGV. The CDR3 DNA is TGTGCCAGCAGCTTAGCTGATTCGGGGGTTGCTAATGAAAAACTGTTTTTT. Protein product: CASSLADSGVANEKLFF.

Of note for this clonotype: This sequence may be a read error, since a much larger clone differs from it by one base. The CDR3 carries no conserved terminal phenylalanine or tryptophan, so it likely arises from a read error. Here the CDR3 reads CAISGPAGGLYEQYC. The CDR3 DNA sequence: TGTGCCATCAGTGGTCCAGCGGGAGGGTTGTACGAGCAGTACTGC. V and J are TRBV10-3 and TRBJ2-4; 10 nucleotides line up with TRBD2. Gene TRBJ2-7 matches the end of the DNA better, so the J call may be wrong. Germline-derived CDR1 and CDR2 are ENHRY and SYGVKD. The CDR3 length is 15 residues.

This clonotype appeared many times. Written as DNA, the CDR3 is TGTGCCAGCACTAGAGGGTCGGGAGAGACCCAGTACTTC. It is translated as CASTRGSGETQYF. This rearrangement joins TRBV2 to TRBJ2-5; tentative D call: TRBD2 (5 bases). Trimming removed 7 bases from V and 4 bases from J, with 13 bases in between. This CDR3 contains 13 residues. CDR1 is SNHLY and CDR2 is FYNNEI in the germline V gene.

A few counts support this clonotype. J is TRBJ2-7 and V is TRBV5-1; 8 positions match TRBD1. The DNA end favors TRBJ2-5, so the J call may be wrong. Germline V CDR1 and CDR2: SGHRS, YFSETQ. The CDR3 contains 14 residues. The CDR3 region has the DNA TGCGCCAGCAGCGCCGGGACAGGTGATGGGACCCAGTACTTC. Its translation: CASSAGTGDGTQYF.

This clonotype was counted at least ten times. J is TRBJ2-7 and V is TRBV3-1, with D maybe TRBD1 (5 bases). V shed 1 base and J shed 3 bases, with 13 bases lying between them. This CDR3 region has 15 residues. CDR1 and CDR2 from the germline V gene are LGHDT and YNNKEL (reference sequence). The CDR3 nucleotides are TGTGCCAGCAGCCAAGGCAGGGTGTATAGCTACGAGCAGTACTTC. It specifies CASSQGRVYSYEQYF.

This clonotype was detected many times. The rearrangement joins TRBV9 to TRBJ2-5; unclear D gene. The germline V gene has CDR1 SGDLS and CDR2 YYNGEE. This CDR3 has 14 amino acids. V was trimmed by 0 bases and J by 0 bases, leaving 6 bases between them. CDR3 amino acids: CASSVDVYQETQYF. CDR3 sequence (DNA): TGTGCCAGCAGCGTAGATGTCTACCAAGAGACCCAGTACTTC.

There are many counts of this clonotype. The gene calls are TRBV7-2 and TRBJ2-7; TRBD1 might be the D (6 bases). Trimming left V 1 base short and J 2 bases short, with 12 bases between. The CDR3 covers 15 residues. Germline CDR1 is SGHTA and CDR2 is FQGNSA. CDR3 nucleotide sequence: TGTGCCAGCAGCTTAGGGAGCAGGGGAGCCTACGAGCAGTACTTC. It translates to CASSLGSRGAYEQYF.

This clonotype was counted between two and nine times. The V gene is TRBV6-1, the J gene TRBJ2-5; a possible D gene is TRBD1 (5 bases). V was trimmed by 3 bases and J by 5 bases, leaving 13 bases between them. This CDR3 spans 14 amino acids. CDR1 is MNHNS and CDR2 is SASEGT in the germline V gene. In nucleotides, the CDR3 is TGTGCCAGCAGTGAGGGGCTAAAACGGGAGACCCAGTACTTC. Translated: CASSEGLKRETQYF.

This chain joins TRBV5-1 and TRBJ2-1; 9 positions agree with TRBD2. CDR1 and CDR2 from the germline V gene are SGHRS and YFSETQ. J lost 2 bases, V lost 4 bases, and 10 bases had no gene match. The CDR3 is 17 amino acids. In DNA form, the CDR3 reads TGCGCCAGCAGCCCGGGAGCAAGACTAGCGGCCTACAATGAGCAGTTCTTC. Translating gives CASSPGARLAAYNEQFF.